The sequence of this T cell receptor beta chain was determined in a study of T cell responses to AZD1222 COVID-19 vaccine. Study-wide results and caveats: The donor cohort was predominantly white British with a female majority, and clonal diversity may have been underestimated.

This clone was found a few times. As yet, its antigen is unknown. TCRdb keeps only in-frame clones here, not all; method: immunoSEQ multiplex PCR. The table shows around 190,000 clones, with over 80% occurring only once. Germline V gene sequence: CDR1 GTSNPN, CDR2 SVGIG (reference sequence). The trim removed 1 base at V and 10 bases at J, leaving 5 bases unmatched. This CDR3 is 12 amino acids long. V gene TRBV30 combines with J gene TRBJ2-7; 9 positions agree with TRBD1. The source of this sequence is an adult in good health. The sample was peripheral blood, taken on day 0 of AZD1222 vaccination. The CDR3 nucleotides read TGTGCCTGGAGTGGACAGGGGGAACGTCAGTACTTC. Amino acid sequence: CAWSGQGERQYF.